The 16 T cell receptor beta chains listed next were all sequenced from one sample in a study of radiotherapy plus CTLA-4 blockade in lung cancer. Assay: immunoSEQ multiplex PCR; the TCRdb copy retains only in-frame clones and omits some. The table lists approximately 47,000 clones, roughly 60% of them singletons. The starting material was peripheral blood, obtained from a patient treated with radiotherapy plus ipilimumab. Receptor source: a human donor with non-small cell lung cancer who had a partial response to radiotherapy plus ipilimumab.

The rearrangement links TRBV7-6 to TRBJ2-7, with D tentatively TRBD2 (6 bases). CDR1 and CDR2 (germline): SGHVS, FNYEAQ. The germline V and J ends were trimmed by 5 bases and 1 base, with 15 bases remaining between them. There are 15 residues in the CDR3. The DNA for the CDR3 is TGTGCCAGCAGCCCTTCCCCCAGCGGGTCCTACGAGCAGTACTTC. Its translation: CASSPSPSGSYEQYF.

J is TRBJ2-3 and V is TRBV5-1; 12 nucleotides align to TRBD2. Trimming at V came to 4 bases and at J to 14 bases, leaving 23 bases not matched to a gene. Germline values: CDR1 SGHRS, CDR2 YFSETQ. The CDR3 totals 18 residues. CDR3 coding DNA: TGCGCCAGCAGCCAGGCCCCCTGGTCTAGCGGGAGGGCCGAGGGGCCGTATTTT. This encodes CASSQAPWSSGRAEGPYF.

There are a few counts of this clone. V and J are TRBV18 and TRBJ2-1; D gene uncertain. CDR3 length: 11 amino acids. The ends were cut back, 3 bases at V and 10 bases at J, with 7 bases in the middle. Looked up from germline, CDR1 is KGHSH and CDR2 is LQKENI. CDR3 loop: CASSPRREQFF. The DNA of the CDR3 is TGTGCCAGCTCACCTAGGAGAGAGCAGTTCTTC. Full variable domain (outside the CDR3, taken from reference TRBV18 and TRBJ2-1): NAGVMQNPRHLVRRRGQEARLRCSPMKGHSHVYWYRQLPEEGLKFMVYLQKENIIDESGMPKERFSAEFPKEGPSILRIQQVVRGDSAAYFCASSPRREQFFGPGTRLTVL.

For the CDR3, the DNA is TGTGCCAGCAGCCGAATAGGGGCAAAAGAGACCCAGTACTTC. Its protein is CASSRIGAKETQYF. The chain recombines TRBV7-2 with TRBJ2-5; possible D gene TRBD1, 5 bases. Germline loops: CDR1 SGHTA, CDR2 FQGNSA. V lost 5 bases to trimming and J lost 3 bases, with 13 bases between them. The CDR3 length is 14 residues. The full variable domain, its missing parts supplied by reference TRBV7-2 and TRBJ2-5, is GAGVSQSPSNKVTEKGKDVELRCDPISGHTALYWYRQSLGQGLEFLIYFQGNSAPDKSGLPSDRFSAERTGGSVSTLTIQRTQQEDSAVYLCASSRIGAKETQYFGPGTRLLVL.

This rearrangement joins TRBV7-3 to TRBJ1-1; D uncertain. This CDR3 is 13 amino acids long. V was clipped by 5 bases and J by 7 bases, with 14 bases between them. Germline CDR1 and CDR2: SGHTA and FQGTGA. CDR3 nucleotides: TGTGCCAGCAGCCCCCGAGGCGGGGATGAAGCTTTCTTT. This codes for CASSPRGGDEAFF.

The rearrangement uses TRBV5-5 and TRBJ1-5, with 9 positions matching TRBD1. Per the germline V gene, CDR1 is SGHKS and CDR2 is YYEKEE (reference sequence). V shed 1 base, J shed 7 bases, and the junction held 9 bases outside the gene matches. This CDR3 region has 16 residues. The CDR3 bases are TGTGCCAGCAGCTTGTCGGTCGACAGGGGGGGACAGCCCCAGCATTTT. This codes for CASSLSVDRGGQPQHF.

This rearrangement joins TRBV5-1 to TRBJ2-7; D is perhaps TRBD1 (6 bases). The V and J ends lost 5 bases and 6 bases respectively, with 15 bases between them. Germline assignment: CDR1 SGHRS and CDR2 YFSETQ. CDR3 size: 13 residues. In DNA, the CDR3 is TGCGCCAGCAGGGACAGCCTTGAGGGCGAGCAGTACTTC. Translation: CASRDSLEGEQYF.

Of note for this clone: The CDR3 ends on some other residue instead of the conserved phenylalanine or tryptophan, so this is likely a read error. The chain carries TRBV5-6 and TRBJ1-2; 8 nucleotides line up with TRBD1. Trimming took 4 bases from V and 6 from J; bases not matched to a gene: 11. CDR1 and CDR2 (germline): SGHDT, YYEEEE. CDR3 length equals 15 residues. This CDR3 reads CASSLYGQGPDGYTS. CDR3 coding DNA: TGTGCCAGCAGCCTCTACGGACAGGGTCCTGATGGCTACACCTCC.

This sequence joins TRBV11-2 and TRBJ1-1; D call uncertain. CDR1 is SGHAT and CDR2 is FQNNGV in the germline V gene. This CDR3 contains 13 residues. Trimming removed 6 bases from V and 2 bases from J, with 10 bases in between. The CDR3 DNA follows: TGTGCCAGCAGTCCGGGGTTTAACACTGAAGCTTTCTTT. Amino acid sequence: CASSPGFNTEAFF.

The CDR3 here is CASSPSIRTSGIDNEQFF. In DNA form, the CDR3 reads TGTGCCAGCTCCCCATCAATTCGGACTAGCGGGATTGACAATGAGCAGTTCTTC. This chain uses TRBV18 with TRBJ2-1; TRBD2 agrees at 12 bases. The germline gives CDR1 KGHSH, CDR2 LQKENI. The trim removed 6 bases at V and 5 bases at J, leaving 14 bases unmatched. CDR3 length: 18 residues. The full variable domain, with the rest looked up from reference TRBV18 and TRBJ2-1, is NAGVMQNPRHLVRRRGQEARLRCSPMKGHSHVYWYRQLPEEGLKFMVYLQKENIIDESGMPKERFSAEFPKEGPSILRIQQVVRGDSAAYFCASSPSIRTSGIDNEQFFGPGTRLTVL.

The CDR3, as DNA: TGTGCCAGCAGCTTAACGCTCGGGAGGGCCTCAGAGACCCAGTACTTC. This translates into CASSLTLGRASETQYF. This chain uses TRBV7-3 with TRBJ2-5; 8 bases align to TRBD2. Germline V gene sequence: CDR1 SGHTA, CDR2 FQGTGA. The CDR3 runs to 16 residues. Unmatched junction bases numbered 7, after V lost 0 bases and J lost 4 bases.

The chain links TRBV7-9 to TRBJ1-2, with 8 positions matching TRBD1. The germline CDR1 and CDR2 sequences are SEHNR and FQNEAQ (reference sequence). V shed 3 bases, J shed 5 bases, and the junction held 11 bases outside the gene matches. The CDR3 contains 16 residues. The CDR3 reads CASSFPGDRHPYGYTF. The CDR3 DNA sequence: TGTGCCAGCAGCTTCCCCGGGGACAGGCACCCATATGGCTACACCTTC.

The chain combines TRBV5-5 with TRBJ2-7, with 7 positions matching TRBD1. The CDR3 extends over 13 amino acids. In germline, CDR1 is SGHKS, CDR2 YYEKEE (reference sequence). V lost 4 bases and J lost 0; bases outside the gene matches: 1. The CDR3 is CASSRQGSYEQYF. The CDR3 DNA reads TGTGCCAGCAGCCGACAGGGCTCCTACGAGCAGTACTTC.

This sequence joins TRBV13 and TRBJ2-5, with D maybe TRBD1 (5 bases). V lost 1 base, J lost 4 bases, and 16 bases lay in between. The germline CDR1 and CDR2 sequences are PRHDT and FYEKMQ (reference sequence). The CDR3 is 16 residues long. The CDR3 DNA follows: TGTGCCAGCAGCTTAGCCCAGGACATCATCGGAGAGACCCAGTACTTC. This sequence encodes CASSLAQDIIGETQYF.

The gene calls are TRBV9 and TRBJ2-3; D unclear. The V end lost 0 bases, the J end lost 0 bases, and 8 bases lay between the germline ends. CDR1 is SGDLS, CDR2 YYNGEE, per germline. CDR3 length equals 15 residues. The CDR3 here is CASSVETLSTDTQYF. CDR3 sequence (DNA): TGTGCCAGCAGCGTAGAGACACTTAGCACAGATACGCAGTATTTT.

Ten or more counts support this clone. J is TRBJ1-4 and V is TRBV4-1; D not certain. V lost 0 bases and J 6 bases, leaving 11 bases between the germline ends. The CDR3 has 15 amino acids. The germline V gene has CDR1 MGHRA and CDR2 YSYEKL. CDR3 in amino acids: CASSQDRGLDEKLFF. CDR3 bases: TGCGCCAGCAGCCAAGATCGGGGATTGGATGAAAAACTGTTTTTT.